This is a list of T cell receptor beta chains from one sample in a study of blood T cell repertoires in COVID-19. Libraries were prepared by immunoSEQ multiplex PCR; TCRdb keeps only in-frame clonotypes and omits some of them. This table has roughly 80,000 clones, over 80% appearing once. Source material: peripheral blood. These receptors were obtained from a man in his fifties with acute or convalescent COVID-19. Both conserved end residues are part of each CDR3. The D gene is left open where the match is weak. Not all rows give a size; the values are once, few, many and, for expanded clones, a class.

TRBJ2-3 TRBD2 NA TRBV5-1 CASSLGLAGTDTQYF TGCGCCAGCAGCTTGGGACTAGCGGGCACAGATACGCAGTATTTT
TRBJ1-2 NA NA TRBV15 CATSSGNGINYGYTF TGTGCCACCAGCTCCGGCAACGGGATCAACTATGGCTACACCTTC
TRBJ2-7 NA NA TRBV7-2 CASSLVRGSSYEQYF TGTGCCAGCAGCTTAGTAAGGGGAAGCTCCTACGAGCAGTACTTC
TRBJ1-5 TRBD1 NA TRBV27 CASSHRGNNQPQHF TGTGCCAGCAGCCACAGGGGGAACAATCAGCCCCAGCATTTT
TRBJ1-6 TRBD1 NA TRBV5-1 CASSLVGSGQGVNSPLHF TGCGCCAGCAGCTTGGTGGGCTCGGGACAGGGGGTAAATTCACCCCTCCACTTT
TRBJ2-5 NA NA TRBV4-1 CASRARDGETQYF TGCGCCTCACGCGCGCGGGACGGGGAGACCCAGTACTTC
TRBJ1-2 NA NA TRBV5-1 CASSLVSGVDGYTF TGCGCCAGCAGCTTGGTATCGGGGGTGGATGGCTACACCTTC
TRBJ2-4 NA NA TRBV5-6 CASSLVQAKNIQYF TGTGCCAGCAGCTTGGTCCAGGCCAAAAACATTCAGTACTTC
TRBJ1-1 TRBD1 NA TRBV10-2 CASSEGYRGHMTEAFF TGCGCCAGCAGTGAAGGTTACAGGGGGCATATGACTGAAGCTTTCTTT
TRBJ2-2 NA NA TRBV14 CASSQELNTDICANTGELFF TGTGCCAGCAGCCAAGAGCTGAACACAGACATCTGCGCGAACACCGGGGAGCTGTTTTTT
TRBJ2-6 NA NA TRBV5-1 CASSPTTDSSGANVLTF TGCGCCAGCAGCCCTACTACTGACAGCTCTGGGGCCAACGTCCTGACTTTC
TRBJ1-6 TRBD1 NA TRBV9 CASSAGPGQGYNSPLHF TGTGCCAGCAGCGCAGGACCGGGACAGGGTTATAATTCACCCCTCCACTTT
TRBJ2-7 TRBD2 NA TRBV5-1 CASSLAGTTYEQYF TGCGCCAGCAGCTTGGCCGGGACTACATACGAGCAGTACTTC
TRBJ2-7 TRBD1 NA TRBV3-1/TRBV3-2 CASSQVTGGSGEQYF TGTGCCAGCAGCCAAGTTACAGGGGGCTCGGGGGAGCAGTACTTC
TRBJ1-1 TRBD1 NA TRBV10-1 CASSTGGGQWTEAFF TGCGCCAGCTCTACAGGGGGCGGACAGTGGACTGAAGCTTTCTTT
TRBJ1-3 TRBD1 NA TRBV5-1 CASSLVDGTGGNTIYF TGCGCCAGCAGCTTGGTTGACGGGACAGGTGGAAACACCATATATTTT
TRBJ2-2 TRBD1 NA TRBV27 CASRQGAFTGELFF TGTGCCAGCAGACAGGGGGCCTTCACCGGGGAGCTGTTTTTT
TRBJ2-2 TRBD2 NA TRBV27 CASSDLAAGELFF TGTGCCAGCAGCGATCTAGCGGCCGGGGAGCTGTTTTTT
TRBJ2-1 TRBD2 NA TRBV11-3 CASSSTSGYSYNEQFF TGTGCCAGCAGCTCGACTAGCGGTTACTCCTACAATGAGCAGTTCTTC
TRBJ2-2 NA NA TRBV3-1/TRBV3-2 CASSLGTFSAGELFF TGTGCCAGCAGCCTTGGGACTTTTTCTGCCGGGGAGCTGTTTTTT
TRBJ2-7 NA NA TRBV14 CASSQVPGDGEQYF TGTGCCAGCAGCCAAGTGCCGGGAGATGGCGAGCAGTACTTC
TRBJ2-1 NA NA TRBV12-3/TRBV12-4 CASSLNGNEQFF TGTGCCAGCAGTTTAAACGGCAATGAGCAGTTCTTC
TRBJ1-6 TRBD1 NA TRBV10-3 CAVQGAANSPLHF TGTGCCGTCCAGGGGGCGGCCAATTCACCCCTCCACTTT
TRBJ1-2 NA NA TRBV27 CASSPTSSSGYTF TGTGCCAGCAGTCCAACATCGTCGTCTGGCTACACCTTC
TRBJ2-5 TRBD2 NA TRBV6-5 CASTNGGAGEETQYF TGTGCCAGCACCAACGGGGGGGCAGGGGAAGAGACCCAGTACTTC
TRBJ1-2 NA NA TRBV15 CATSPVREGGYGYTF TGTGCCACCAGCCCAGTCCGGGAGGGGGGCTATGGCTACACCTTC
TRBJ2-7 NA NA TRBV7-2 CASSFNRADYEQYF TGTGCCAGCAGCTTTAACAGGGCAGACTACGAGCAGTACTTC
TRBJ1-1 NA NA TRBV6-2/TRBV6-3 CASSIDRRTEAFF TGTGCCAGCAGCATCGACAGGAGAACTGAAGCTTTCTTT
TRBJ2-5 NA NA TRBV7-2 CASSSDWSETQYF TGTGCCAGCAGCTCGGACTGGTCGGAGACCCAGTACTTC
TRBJ1-6 NA once TRBV28 CASSLSGSSYNSPLHF TGTGCCAGCAGTTTGTCCGGGAGCTCCTATAATTCACCCCTCCACTTT
TRBJ2-7 NA NA TRBV7-2 CASSLVESYEQYF TGTGCCAGCAGCTTAGTAGAGTCCTACGAGCAGTACTTC
TRBJ2-7 NA few TRBV5-1 CASTGVRSYEQYF TGCGCCAGCACGGGGGTCCGCTCCTACGAGCAGTACTTC
TRBJ2-1 NA few TRBV13 CASSFEGVMLKFF TGTGCCAGCAGCTTTGAGGGCGTCATGTTGAAGTTCTTC
TRBJ2-7 NA NA TRBV3-1/TRBV3-2 CASSQSGATYEQYF TGTGCCAGCAGCCAATCAGGGGCAACCTACGAGCAGTACTTC
TRBJ1-5 TRBD1 NA TRBV19 CASSIKWGQGGHQPQHF TGTGCCAGTAGTATCAAATGGGGACAGGGAGGTCATCAGCCCCAGCATTTT
TRBJ1-1 NA NA TRBV6-2/TRBV6-3 CASSNRRGMDEAFF TGTGCCAGCAGTAACCGCAGGGGAATGGATGAAGCTTTCTTT
TRBJ1-6 TRBD1 NA TRBV4-2 CASSQADRGSYNSPLHF TGTGCCAGCAGCCAAGCCGACAGGGGATCTTATAATTCACCCCTCCACTTT
TRBJ1-6 TRBD1 NA TRBV7-2 CASSLDRTGASPLHF TGTGCCAGCAGCTTAGACCGGACAGGCGCTTCACCCCTCCACTTT